One and the same sample provided the 19 T cell receptor beta chains below, sequenced in a study of blood T cell repertoires in COVID-19. Measured with immunoSEQ multiplex PCR; TCRdb has only the in-frame clones, and not every one. The table lists some 170,000 clones, roughly 84% of them singletons. Material for sequencing was PBMCs or T cells enriched from blood (not recorded which). Receptors were obtained from a human donor with acute COVID-19. The donor label of this sample is uncertain.

The chain combines TRBV4-1 with TRBJ1-1; 9 positions match TRBD1. Germline loops: CDR1 MGHRA, CDR2 YSYEKL. The V gene end was trimmed by 2 bases and the J gene end by 5 bases; junction bases not matched to a gene: 6. This CDR3 comprises 15 residues. The CDR3 is CASSQSGQGSTEAFF. CDR3 nucleotides: TGCGCCAGCAGCCAATCCGGACAGGGGTCTACTGAAGCTTTCTTT.

The chain is built from TRBV2 and TRBJ1-4; TRBD1 matches at 9 bases. The CDR3 totals 14 residues. Germline assignment: CDR1 SNHLY and CDR2 FYNNEI. V lost 4 bases, J lost 3 bases, and 0 bases stayed unmatched. This chain's CDR3 is CASSGTGANEKLFF. CDR3 DNA sequence: TGTGCCAGCAGTGGGACAGGGGCTAATGAAAAACTGTTTTTT.

The genes are TRBV6-5 and TRBJ2-5, with TRBD1 as a possible D gene (8 bases). CDR1 and CDR2 from the germline V gene are MNHEY and SVGAGI. V was pared by 6 bases and J by 7 bases, with 21 bases between. The CDR3 length is 15 residues. CDR3 in DNA: TGTGCCAGCAGCGACAGGGGACTAAACCCAGGGACCCAGTACTTC. It yields the protein CASSDRGLNPGTQYF.

V gene TRBV10-3 combines with J gene TRBJ1-2, with a weak D call TRBD1 (5 bases). V lost 8 bases and J 8 bases, leaving 15 bases between the germline ends. This CDR3 has 12 residues. Germline assignment: CDR1 ENHRY and CDR2 SYGVKD. CDR3 in DNA: TGTGCCATCGAACATAAGGGGAGGGGCTACACCTTC. Translating it yields CAIEHKGRGYTF.

The DNA for the CDR3 is TGTGCTAGTGGTTTACAGGGAGCTAATGAAAAACTGTTTTTT. Its protein product is CASGLQGANEKLFF. This chain connects TRBV12-5 to TRBJ1-4, with D perhaps TRBD1 (6 bases). Germline V gene data show CDR1 as LGHNT and CDR2 as FRNRAP. Trimming took 3 bases from V and 3 from J, leaving 8 bases between them. The length of the CDR3 is 14 residues.

The genes are TRBV7-3 and TRBJ2-1, with TRBD2 matching 8 bases. From germline, CDR1 is SGHTA and CDR2 FQGTGA. This CDR3 contains 18 residues. V gave up 2 bases and J gave up 6 bases; unmatched junction bases: 15. CDR3 amino acids: CASSLRWGSGGPVNEQFF. Here the CDR3 DNA reads TGTGCCAGCAGCTTACGTTGGGGGAGCGGGGGCCCTGTCAATGAGCAGTTCTTC.

Remarks on this clone: A junction boundary mismatches the germline segment, possibly from a read error. The J gene is TRBJ2-6, the V gene TRBV29-1; D call uncertain. CDR3 length: 12 residues. Germline V CDR1 and CDR2: SQVTM, ANQGSEA. The CDR3 DNA reads as TGCAGCGTCGAAGCGGGGGCCAACGTCCTGACTTTC. It specifies CSVEAGANVLTF.

The rearrangement joins TRBV7-8 to TRBJ2-7; D remains ambiguous. Between the trimmed V and J ends, which lost 4 bases and 3 bases, there was a span of 13 bases. The germline V gene has CDR1 SGHVS and CDR2 FQNEAQ. The CDR3 length is 14 residues. This CDR3 reads CASSSDSGGYEQYF. The CDR3 nucleotides read TGTGCCAGCAGCTCAGATTCGGGTGGCTACGAGCAGTACTTC.

The genes are TRBV3-1 (or the pseudogene TRBV3-2) and TRBJ1-1; D not certain. V lost 1 base, J lost 7 bases, and 10 bases lay in between. Germline CDR1 is LGHDT and CDR2 is YNNKEL (reference sequence). This CDR3 is built from 13 residues. The CDR3 region has the DNA TGTGCCAGCAGCCAAGTCGGAGCCCTTGAAGCTTTCTTT. Translated: CASSQVGALEAFF.

The V gene is TRBV5-1, the J gene TRBJ1-6; no reliable D call. The CDR3 has 14 residues. Trimming pared 0 bases from V and 7 bases from J, leaving 8 bases between. Germline V gene lookup returns CDR1 SGHRS and CDR2 YFSETQ. The CDR3 loop is CASSLGGKNSPLHF. The CDR3 DNA is TGCGCCAGCAGCTTGGGCGGGAAAAATTCACCCCTCCACTTT. Drawing the rest from reference TRBV5-1 and TRBJ1-6, the complete variable domain is KAGVTQTPRYLIKTRGQQVTLSCSPISGHRSVSWYQQTPGQGLQFLFEYFSETQRNKGNFPGRFSGRQFSNSRSEMNVSTLELGDSALYLCASSLGGKNSPLHFGNGTRLTVT.

This chain joins TRBV3-1 (or the pseudogene TRBV3-2) and TRBJ2-3; 8 nucleotides match TRBD1. V lost 3 bases, J lost 3 bases, and 5 bases stayed unmatched. CDR3 size: 15 residues. Germline V gives CDR1 LGHDT, CDR2 YNNKEL (reference sequence). DNA of the CDR3: TGTGCCAGCAGCCAGGCAGGGGGCAGGACAGATACGCAGTATTTT. Its protein is CASSQAGGRTDTQYF.

V is TRBV19 and J is TRBJ1-1; no clear D gene. With 5 bases removed from V and 10 bases from J, the gap between germline ends came to 11 bases. This CDR3 has 11 residues. Looked up from germline, CDR1 is LNHDA and CDR2 is SQIVND (reference sequence). The CDR3 here is CASSRELGAFF. In DNA form, the CDR3 reads TGTGCCAGTAGTCGAGAGCTCGGAGCTTTCTTT.

The rearrangement joins TRBV2 to TRBJ1-5, with a possible D match to TRBD1 (5 bases). Trimming pared 6 bases from V and 0 bases from J, leaving 12 bases between. The CDR3 runs to 15 residues. Germline V gene lookup returns CDR1 SNHLY and CDR2 FYNNEI. CDR3 residues: CASRADSYSNQPQHF. DNA for the CDR3: TGTGCCAGCAGGGCCGACAGCTATAGCAATCAGCCCCAGCATTTT. The complete variable domain, with remaining parts taken from reference TRBV2 and TRBJ1-5, reads EPEVTQTPSHQVTQMGQEVILRCVPISNHLYFYWYRQILGQKVEFLVSFYNNEISEKSEIFDDQFSVERPDGSNFTLKIRSTKLEDSAMYFCASRADSYSNQPQHFGDGTRLSIL.

V and J are TRBV24-1 and TRBJ1-1; tentatively, D is TRBD1 (6 bases). Between the trimmed V and J ends, which lost 0 bases and 1 base, there was a span of 26 bases. The CDR3 loop spans 21 amino acids. Germline loops: CDR1 KGHDR, CDR2 SFDVKD. This CDR3 is CATSDLLRVSGGGDANTEAFF. As DNA, the CDR3 is TGTGCCACCAGTGATTTGTTGCGGGTTTCGGGGGGCGGCGATGCGAACACTGAAGCTTTCTTT.

This clone has just one count. The chain carries TRBV7-6 and TRBJ2-5, with 7 bases lining up with TRBD1. J gave up 5 bases and V 7 bases, and 7 bases lay outside the gene matches. From germline, CDR1 is SGHVS and CDR2 FNYEAQ. CDR3 length: 13 amino acids. CDR3 bases: TGTGCCAGCATCCCGGGGACAGTCGAGACCCAGTACTTC. It yields the protein CASIPGTVETQYF.

The CDR3 spells CATSLGKNYEQYF. CDR3 DNA sequence: TGTGCCACCAGCTTGGGCAAGAACTACGAGCAGTACTTC. This sequence joins TRBV15 and TRBJ2-7; D uncertain. V lost 5 bases to trimming and J lost 3 bases, with 11 bases between them. CDR3 size: 13 residues. Germline V gene data show CDR1 as LNHNV and CDR2 as YYDKDF (reference sequence).

This clone came up once. The CDR3 DNA is TGTGCCAGCAGCCAAGGGCTAGCGGGGGGCCTAGAGACCCAGTACTTC. It yields the protein CASSQGLAGGLETQYF. The chain is built from TRBV3-1 (or the pseudogene TRBV3-2) and TRBJ2-5; 11 nucleotides line up with TRBD2. The J segment lost 4 bases and the V segment lost 1 base, leaving 5 bases of the junction unmatched. Germline V gene data show CDR1 as LGHDT and CDR2 as YNNKEL (reference sequence). The CDR3 has 16 residues.

This chain connects TRBV21-1 to TRBJ2-7; TRBD1 is taken as the D call from the table, unchecked against the DNA. TRBV21-1 is noted as a pseudogene. This CDR3 comprises 13 residues. This chain's CDR3 is CAINRDRVNEQYF. The CDR3 DNA sequence: TGTGCCATCAACCGGGACAGGGTCAACGAGCAGTACTTC.

This clone appeared a few times. The CDR3 loop reads CATSGGKTGELFF. Written as DNA, the CDR3 is TGTGCCACCAGTGGAGGGAAAACCGGGGAGCTGTTTTTT. The chain uses TRBV24-1 and TRBJ2-2; possible D gene TRBD2, 5 bases. Germline CDR1 reads KGHDR; CDR2 reads SFDVKD. V was shortened by 5 bases and J by 5 bases, with 8 bases between the two germline ends. This CDR3 has 13 residues.